What follows are 17 T cell receptor beta chains derived from one specimen sequenced in a study of shared clonotypes between healthy human individuals. Clones were sequenced by immunoSEQ multiplex PCR, and TCRdb holds only the in-frame ones, with some missing. The sample records more than 1.2 million clones, around 98.5% being singletons. What was sequenced was naive CD4+ T cells sorted from blood. Subset denoted: CD45RA+ positively selected. All receptors derive from a man younger than 45 in good health.

CDR3: CASSLHRQGVYSGNTIYF. The CDR3 region has the DNA TGTGCCAGCAGCTTGCACCGACAGGGAGTTTACTCTGGAAACACCATATATTTT. The rearrangement links TRBV7-2 to TRBJ1-3; TRBD1 matches 7 bases. V was clipped by 3 bases and J by 0 bases; unmatched bases: 11. The CDR3 is 18 residues long. The germline gives CDR1 SGHTA, CDR2 FQGNSA. The entire variable domain, with the rest obtained from reference TRBV7-2 and TRBJ1-3, is as follows: GAGVSQSPSNKVTEKGKDVELRCDPISGHTALYWYRQSLGQGLEFLIYFQGNSAPDKSGLPSDRFSAERTGGSVSTLTIQRTQQEDSAVYLCASSLHRQGVYSGNTIYFGEGSWLTVV.

The chain recombines TRBV18 with TRBJ2-2; tentatively, D is TRBD1 (5 bases). The CDR3 has 13 residues. Between the trimmed V and J ends, which lost 3 bases and 5 bases, there was a span of 7 bases. Germline assignment: CDR1 KGHSH and CDR2 LQKENI. CDR3 sequence: CASSPRATGELFF. DNA of the CDR3: TGTGCCAGCTCACCCAGGGCTACCGGGGAGCTGTTTTTT.

The V call is TRBV15, the J call TRBJ2-1, with D possibly being TRBD2 (7 bases). The germline V and J ends were trimmed by 3 bases and 7 bases, with 22 bases remaining between them. Germline V CDR1 and CDR2: LNHNV, YYDKDF (reference sequence). The CDR3 is 17 amino acids. CDR3 sequence: CATSSGGGRSFGNEQFF. The CDR3 nucleotides are TGTGCCACCAGCAGCGGGGGCGGGAGAAGTTTTGGGAATGAGCAGTTCTTC. Drawing the rest from reference TRBV15 and TRBJ2-1, the complete variable domain is DAMVIQNPRYQVTQFGKPVTLSCSQTLNHNVMYWYQQKSSQAPKLLFHYYDKDFNNEADTPDNFQSRRPNTSFCFLDIRSPGLGDTAMYLCATSSGGGRSFGNEQFFGPGTRLTVL.

This rearrangement joins TRBV29-1 to TRBJ2-7; D is unresolved. This CDR3 is 12 amino acids long. V gave up 4 bases and J gave up 3 bases, with 10 bases separating them. Germline V CDR1 and CDR2: SQVTM, ANQGSEA. The CDR3 region is CSVGLEFYEQYF. In DNA, the CDR3 is TGCAGCGTTGGGCTAGAATTCTACGAGCAGTACTTC.

The gene calls are TRBV11-2 and TRBJ2-7; 9 bases map to TRBD1. Germline values: CDR1 SGHAT, CDR2 FQNNGV. V lost 5 bases and J lost 3; bases outside the gene matches: 11. The CDR3 extends over 16 amino acids. As DNA, the CDR3 is TGTGCCAGCAGCAGGACAGGGGTTTCTGGTGGCTACGAGCAGTACTTC. It codes for CASSRTGVSGGYEQYF.

This CDR3 reads CASSLHRGYNEQFF. The CDR3 coding sequence is TGCGCCAGCAGCTTACATAGGGGTTACAATGAGCAGTTCTTC. The genes are TRBV5-1 and TRBJ2-1; a weak D match, TRBD1 (5 bases). The germline V gene has CDR1 SGHRS and CDR2 YFSETQ. Deletions cut 2 bases from V and 4 bases from J, with 10 bases between. The CDR3 is 14 amino acids.

The count of this clone is one. The chain is built from TRBV30 and TRBJ2-7; 10 bases line up with TRBD1. V lost 3 bases and J lost 4; bases outside the gene matches: 9. The germline V gene encodes CDR1 GTSNPN and CDR2 SVGIG (reference sequence). The CDR3 length is 15 residues. In nucleotides, the CDR3 is TGTGCCTGGAGCGTGGGACAGGGGTTGAGATACGAGCAGTACTTC. Residues: CAWSVGQGLRYEQYF.

The chain is built from TRBV9 and TRBJ2-2; D gene uncertain. The CDR3 loop spans 16 amino acids. Germline CDR1 is SGDLS and CDR2 is YYNGEE. V shed 1 base and J shed 0 bases, with 10 bases lying between them. The CDR3 DNA reads TGTGCCAGCAGCGTACTTACGGGTGCGAACACCGGGGAGCTGTTTTTT. Its translation: CASSVLTGANTGELFF.

This chain connects TRBV6-5 to TRBJ1-3; no clear D. Germline V CDR1 and CDR2: MNHEY, SVGAGI. The V end was cut by 8 bases, the J end by 0 bases, with 14 bases between. This CDR3 region has 15 residues. CDR3 nucleotides: TGTGCCAGCCGGCCGGGGATGAACTCTGGAAACACCATATATTTT. Translation: CASRPGMNSGNTIYF.

The chain has TRBV19 and TRBJ2-1; TRBD2 matches at 9 bases. Trimming cost V 6 bases and J 8 bases; bases outside gene matches: 11. The germline CDR1 and CDR2 sequences are LNHDA and SQIVND (reference sequence). The CDR3 is 15 residues long. The CDR3 DNA sequence: TGTGCCAGTAGCCCACCGGCGGGAGGGCTCCATGAGCAGTTCTTC. This codes for CASSPPAGGLHEQFF. Full variable domain (outside the CDR3, taken from reference TRBV19 and TRBJ2-1): DGGITQSPKYLFRKEGQNVTLSCEQNLNHDAMYWYRQDPGQGLRLIYYSQIVNDFQKGDIAEGYSVSREKKESFPLTVTSAQKNPTAFYLCASSPPAGGLHEQFFGPGTRLTVL.

The chain couples TRBV5-4 to TRBJ2-2, with 11 bases identical to TRBD2. Per germline, CDR1 SGHNT and CDR2 YYREEE (reference sequence). The CDR3 consists of 16 residues. V was pared by 4 bases and J by 1 base, with 3 bases of the junction left unmatched. CDR3 loop: CASSAGLAVNTGELFF. CDR3 DNA sequence: TGTGCCAGCAGCGCGGGACTAGCGGTGAACACCGGGGAGCTGTTTTTT.

V usage is TRBV6-5 and J usage is TRBJ1-2, with D unresolved. There are 15 residues in the CDR3. The V and J ends lost 2 bases and 3 bases respectively, with 13 bases between them. Germline CDR1 MNHEY, CDR2 SVGAGI. CDR3 sequence (DNA): TGTGCCAGCAGTTACCGGTCAGGCACTGACTATGGCTACACCTTC. It yields the protein CASSYRSGTDYGYTF.

This clone was found a few times. This chain joins TRBV5-1 and TRBJ2-2, with a possible D match to TRBD2 (6 bases). In germline, CDR1 is SGHRS, CDR2 YFSETQ. V was trimmed by 4 bases and J by 3 bases, leaving 13 bases between them. The CDR3 is made up of 15 amino acids. CDR3: CASSPLAPHTGELFF. As DNA, the CDR3 is TGCGCCAGCAGCCCCCTAGCGCCCCACACCGGGGAGCTGTTTTTT.

Here the CDR3 DNA reads TGTGCCAGCAATGACAGGGCGTTAGCCACAGATACGCAGTATTTT. Translated: CASNDRALATDTQYF. The chain employs TRBV6-1 and TRBJ2-3; TRBD1 aligns across 7 bases. The CDR3 length is 15 residues. After removal of 7 bases from V and 2 bases from J, the junction contained 9 bases not matched to a gene. CDR1 and CDR2 (germline): MNHNS, SASEGT.

V gene TRBV19 combines with J gene TRBJ2-7; weak D call: TRBD1 (5 bases). This CDR3 has 14 amino acids. V shed 9 bases and J shed 2 bases, with 17 bases lying between them. Germline CDR1 LNHDA, CDR2 SQIVND (reference sequence). The CDR3 region is CASSTGPSTYEQYF. CDR3 nucleotides: TGTGCCAGCTCCACAGGCCCCTCTACCTACGAGCAGTACTTC.

J is TRBJ1-2 and V is TRBV28, with 10 bases fitting TRBD1. J was trimmed by 6 bases and V by 5 bases; bases with no gene match: 6. The CDR3 totals 14 residues. Per germline, CDR1 MDHEN and CDR2 SYDVKM. CDR3 residues: CASSTRTGGHGYTF. In nucleotides, the CDR3 is TGTGCCAGCAGTACCCGGACAGGGGGGCATGGCTACACCTTC.

The chain has TRBV7-6 and TRBJ2-7, with TRBD1 identical over 12 bases. The CDR3 sequence is 15 residues long. Germline CDR1 SGHVS, CDR2 FNYEAQ. The ends lost 1 base at V and 6 bases at J; junction bases unmatched: 4. The CDR3 is CASSLGGTGGGEQYF. The CDR3 bases are TGTGCCAGCAGCTTAGGAGGGACAGGGGGCGGCGAGCAGTACTTC.